This T cell receptor (beta chain) is drawn from a study of blood T cell repertoires in COVID-19. TCRdb's table, derived via immunoSEQ multiplex PCR, lists solely in-frame clones and lacks some. In the table there are 110,000 to 150,000 clones, roughly three quarters of which are singletons. Trimming at V came to 4 bases and at J to 7 bases, leaving 9 bases not matched to a gene. CDR1 SGHTA and CDR2 FQGTGA come from the germline V gene. The CDR3 has 17 residues. The sequencing sample was made of peripheral blood. The source of this sequence is a man in his fifties with active or convalescent COVID-19. The chain has TRBV7-3 and TRBJ2-1, with 14 bases identical to TRBD2. CDR3 nucleotide sequence: TGTGCCAGCAGCTATCTGGGGACTAGCGGGAGTGGTAATGAGCAGTTCTTC. Its translation: CASSYLGTSGSGNEQFF.